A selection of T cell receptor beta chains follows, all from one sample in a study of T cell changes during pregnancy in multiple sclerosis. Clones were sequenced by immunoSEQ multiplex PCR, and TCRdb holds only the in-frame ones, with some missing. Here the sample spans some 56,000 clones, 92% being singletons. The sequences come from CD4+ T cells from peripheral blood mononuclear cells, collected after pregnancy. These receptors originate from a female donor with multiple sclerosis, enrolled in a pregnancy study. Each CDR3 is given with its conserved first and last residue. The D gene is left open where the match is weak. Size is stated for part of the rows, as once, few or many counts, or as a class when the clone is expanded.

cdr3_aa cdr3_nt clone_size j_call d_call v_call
CASSMESPGKTQYF TGTGCCAGTAGTATGGAGAGCCCCGGGAAGACCCAGTACTTC . TRBJ2-5 . TRBV19
CASSLSSQGTEAFF TGTGCCAGCAGCTTATCGTCCCAGGGCACTGAAGCTTTCTTT . TRBJ1-1 . TRBV7-2
CAWGQANQPQHF TGTGCCTGGGGACAGGCCAATCAGCCCCAGCATTTT . TRBJ1-5 TRBD1 TRBV30
CASSVQTGVGTEAFF TGTGCCAGCAGCGTCCAAACAGGAGTGGGGACTGAAGCTTTCTTT . TRBJ1-1 . TRBV9
CASPSKRGVTDTQYF TGTGCCAGCCCCTCAAAGCGGGGTGTCACAGATACGCAGTATTTT . TRBJ2-3 TRBD2 TRBV9
CASSLTGQGTYEQYF TGTGCCAGCAGCTTAACGGGACAGGGGACCTACGAGCAGTACTTC . TRBJ2-7 TRBD1 TRBV7-3
CASSVFRNTEAFF TGTGCCAGCAGCGTATTTAGGAACACTGAAGCTTTCTTT . TRBJ1-1 . TRBV9
CASSSPAGRNTEAFF TGTGCCAGCAGTAGCCCGGCGGGGAGGAACACTGAAGCTTTCTTT few TRBJ1-1 . TRBV27
CASGRQDSNQPQHF TGTGCCAGCGGCCGACAGGATAGCAATCAGCCCCAGCATTTT few TRBJ1-5 . TRBV2
CASSLGQGRLTEAFF TGTGCCAGCTCCCTAGGACAGGGCCGACTCACTGAAGCTTTCTTT . TRBJ1-1 TRBD1 TRBV18
CASSHQALNTIYF TGTGCCAGTAGTCATCAGGCTCTGAACACCATATATTTT . TRBJ1-3 . TRBV19
CAGRQLRGSGFNSPLHF TGTGCCGGTCGACAATTAAGGGGTAGCGGGTTCAATTCACCCCTCCACTTT . TRBJ1-6 . TRBV30
CATRQGRQDYGYTF TGTGCTACCCGACAGGGGAGGCAGGACTATGGCTACACCTTC . TRBJ1-2 TRBD1 TRBV2
CASSYARTGALNEQYF TGTGCCAGCAGTTACGCTCGGACAGGGGCTTTGAACGAGCAGTACTTC . TRBJ2-7 TRBD1 TRBV6-5
CASSPQLLPGTGIIYEQYF TGTGCCAGCTCACCACAGCTCTTACCCGGGACAGGGATAATCTACGAGCAGTACTTC . TRBJ2-7 TRBD1 TRBV18
CASSWGLAGGLHNEQFF TGTGCCAGCAGTTGGGGACTAGCGGGGGGGCTTCATAATGAGCAGTTCTTC . TRBJ2-1 TRBD2 TRBV5-4
CATQKNGGIYEQYF TGTGCCACCCAAAAGAACGGGGGGATCTACGAGCAGTACTTC . TRBJ2-7 TRBD2 TRBV2
CASSELGASAFSNEQFF TGTGCCAGCAGTGAATTGGGGGCGAGCGCGTTCTCCAATGAGCAGTTCTTC . TRBJ2-1 . TRBV6-1
CAWSVEAWNEQFF TGTGCCTGGAGTGTCGAAGCGTGGAATGAGCAGTTCTTC . TRBJ2-1 . TRBV30
CASSTLDRGRVFSGANVLTF TGCGCCAGCAGCACGCTGGACAGGGGGCGGGTGTTCTCTGGGGCCAACGTCCTGACTTTC few TRBJ2-6 TRBD1 TRBV5-1
CASSVWSNEKLFF TGTGCCAGCAGTGTTTGGAGTAATGAAAAACTGTTTTTT . TRBJ1-4 . TRBV2
CASSLKTGRIEKLFF TGTGCCAGCAGCCTCAAGACAGGAAGAATTGAAAAACTGTTTTTT . TRBJ1-4 . TRBV7-9
CAWRGTGRGEAFF TGTGCCTGGAGGGGGACAGGGAGAGGTGAAGCTTTCTTT . TRBJ1-1 TRBD1 TRBV30
CASSLVRSGYTF TGTGCCAGCAGCTTAGTAAGAAGCGGCTACACCTTC . TRBJ1-2 . TRBV7-2
CASSLDPGWNSPLHF TGTGCCAGCAGCTTGGATCCAGGGTGGAATTCACCCCTCCACTTT . TRBJ1-6 . TRBV5-6
CASSFGLLPSPNPGELFF TGCGCCAGCAGCTTCGGACTACTCCCGTCCCCAAATCCCGGGGAGCTGTTTTTT . TRBJ2-2 . TRBV5-1
CASSYQRRNNEQFF TGTGCCAGCAGTTACCAGCGGCGAAACAATGAGCAGTTCTTC . TRBJ2-1 . TRBV6-5
CASSLAVPRGNQPQHF TGCGCCAGCAGCTTGGCGGTCCCGAGGGGCAATCAGCCCCAGCATTTT . TRBJ1-5 . TRBV5-1
CASSLGQRYQPQHF TGTGCCAGCAGCTTAGGGCAGCGTTATCAGCCCCAGCATTTT . TRBJ1-5 . TRBV7-2
CASSEAPIYEQYF TGTGCCAGCTCAGAGGCCCCAATCTACGAGCAGTACTTC . TRBJ2-7 . TRBV18
CASSQDSFGELFF TGTGCCAGCAGCCAGGACTCTTTCGGGGAGCTGTTTTTT . TRBJ2-2 . TRBV5-4
CASSTPGGFWGYTF TGTGCCAGCAGCACCCCAGGGGGCTTTTGGGGCTACACCTTC few TRBJ1-2 TRBD1 TRBV7-2
CASSRDGGTDTQYF TGTGCCAGCAGCCGCGATGGAGGGACAGATACGCAGTATTTT . TRBJ2-3 . TRBV7-2
CASSALGASTEAFF TGTGCCAGCAGCGCGCTTGGGGCCAGCACTGAAGCTTTCTTT . TRBJ1-1 . TRBV7-3
CASSLFGPAGVHEQFF TGTGCCAGCAGCTTGTTCGGGCCTGCGGGGGTACATGAGCAGTTCTTC . TRBJ2-1 TRBD2 TRBV5-6
CASSTNAAAGGPDTQYF TGTGCCAGCAGCACGAACGCGGCCGCCGGAGGCCCAGATACGCAGTATTTT . TRBJ2-3 . TRBV4-2
CATSRRGTEAFF TGTGCCACCAGCAGAAGAGGCACTGAAGCTTTCTTT . TRBJ1-1 . TRBV15
CASSLDAVATNEKLFF TGTGCCAGCAGCTTAGATGCAGTTGCAACTAATGAAAAACTGTTTTTT . TRBJ1-4 . TRBV7-6